The text below deals with one TCR beta chain. Its antigen is currently unknown. Libraries were prepared by immunoSEQ multiplex PCR; TCRdb keeps only in-frame clonotypes and omits some of them. The sample lists 240,000 or so clones, roughly four fifths occurring once. This specimen comes from a study of Tregs in tolerant kidney transplant recipients. Unstimulated Tregs (CD4+CD25+CD127-) and CD4+CD25- non-Tregs were sorted from PBMCs. V lost 1 base and J lost 4, with 11 bases in between. CDR3 length: 15 residues. Germline V gene lookup returns CDR1 MNHNS and CDR2 SASEGT. Findings and caveats of the study: The most relevant donor-specific Treg TCRbeta repertoire apparently came from expansion with activated donor B cells. Biological reproducibility was not directly addressed in this study. The small number of patients limits these findings pending further validation.

Sequencing used CD4+ T cells from blood. The chain recombines TRBV6-1 with TRBJ2-1; D is undetermined. This sequence originates from a human donor in good health. The CDR3 is CASSEGYSLYNEQFF. The CDR3 DNA sequence: TGTGCCAGCAGTGAAGGGTACAGCCTTTACAATGAGCAGTTCTTC.